The 5 T cell receptor beta chains listed next were all sequenced from one sample in a study of blood T cells in healthy people across ages (dated by TCRdb to the mid-2010s). The library was obtained by 5' RACE. Sequencing was performed on an Illumina HiSeq 2500. A second PCR of about 6 to 12 cycles was run with a J-beta primer mix and a sample-barcoded 5' primer. Using fastp trimming at Q25 and MiXCR clonotype assembly, TCRdb reanalyzed the public sequencing data and kept in-frame beta chains. Every entry covers one CDR3 protein and lists the most common genes and DNA from its rows. This sample has 550,000 to 700,000 distinct CDR3 sequences in its table, and 27% of those were observed once. The ten top clones hold less than 20% of the sample. What was sequenced was blood. The origin of the receptors is an older woman in good health.

Only a few counts were recorded for this clonotype. The rearrangement uses TRBV11-2 and TRBJ2-1, with D maybe TRBD2 (5 bases). The CDR3 contains 14 residues. Per the germline V gene, CDR1 is SGHAT and CDR2 is FQNNGV. Trimming pared 4 bases from V and 6 bases from J, leaving 13 bases between. CDR3: CASSSSRTSNEQFF. In DNA form, the CDR3 reads TGTGCCAGCAGCTCATCTCGGACTTCCAATGAGCAGTTCTTC.

This chain uses TRBV12-3 or TRBV12-4 with TRBJ2-5; 8 positions match TRBD2. The trim removed 6 bases at V and 4 bases at J, leaving 4 bases unmatched. This CDR3 has 13 residues. CDR3 DNA sequence: TGTGCCAGCAGCCGGGGGGGCCTAGAGACCCAGTACTTC. Residues: CASSRGGLETQYF.

This clonotype was counted a few times. The chain links TRBV7-2 to TRBJ2-2; 8 bases match TRBD2. With 1 base clipped from V and 0 bases from J, the junction kept 7 bases outside the gene matches. CDR3 length: 18 residues. Germline assignment: CDR1 SGHTA and CDR2 FQGNSA. The CDR3 DNA follows: TGTGCCAGCAGCTTAGGTCCAGCGGGGGCCGCGAACACCGGGGAGCTGTTTTTT. Translated: CASSLGPAGAANTGELFF.

The V call is TRBV20-1, the J call TRBJ2-5; possible D gene TRBD1, 5 bases. The J call may be mistaken, given a closer DNA end match to TRBJ2-1. The CDR3 consists of 14 residues. The germline CDR1 and CDR2 sequences are DFQATT and SNEGSKA (reference sequence). This CDR3 is CSARDRTGYHEQFF. CDR3 coding DNA: TGCAGTGCTAGAGATAGAACAGGATACCATGAGCAGTTCTTC.

A few counts support this clonotype. This CDR3 is CASSGQGRSPLHF. The CDR3 DNA follows: TGTGCCAGCAGCGGACAGGGGAGATCACCCCTCCACTTT. The chain combines TRBV12-3 or TRBV12-4 with TRBJ1-6, with 9 bases lining up with TRBD1. The ends lost 6 bases at V and 10 bases at J; junction bases unmatched: 4. The CDR3 is 13 residues long.